The rows below give T cell receptor beta chains drawn from one sample of a study of shared clonotypes between healthy human individuals. The assay was immunoSEQ multiplex PCR, and TCRdb's table has in-frame clones only and misses some. The sample lists over a million clones; around three quarters were seen once. The sequenced sample was memory CD4+ T cells from PBMCs. Every receptor here comes from a man aged 18-30 years in good health. Some clones in this sample may be carry-over from other donors' samples. The CDR3 runs from the conserved cysteine through the conserved F or W. Each record gives: clone size, V gene, D gene, J gene, CDR3 protein, CDR3 DNA. The D gene is left open where the match is weak. Clone size is shown for a subset of rows, as once, few, many or a class of expanded clone.

few	TRBV6-5	TRBD2	TRBJ2-4	CASSPMTSGGIQYF	TGTGCCAGCAGTCCAATGACTAGCGGGGGTATTCAGTACTTC
many	TRBV19	TRBD2	TRBJ2-2	CASSIKRGGTGELFF	TGTGCCAGTAGTATAAAGCGGGGGGGCACCGGGGAGCTGTTTTTT
few	TRBV11-3	NA	TRBJ2-5	CASSLEGQTQYF	TGTGCCAGCAGCTTAGAGGGGCAGACCCAGTACTTC
NA	TRBV6-1	NA	TRBJ2-4	CASSLPGRAKNIQYF	TGTGCCAGCAGTCTTCCGGGCCGAGCCAAAAACATTCAGTACTTC
NA	TRBV5-4	TRBD2	TRBJ2-1	CASSLNGRYNEQFF	TGTGCCAGCAGCTTGAACGGGAGGTACAATGAGCAGTTCTTC
NA	TRBV5-1	NA	TRBJ2-1	CASTPVGGEQFF	TGCGCCAGCACCCCTGTGGGCGGTGAGCAGTTCTTC
NA	TRBV5-1	NA	TRBJ2-2	CASSLVPGELFF	TGCGCCAGCAGCTTGGTCCCCGGGGAGCTGTTTTTT
NA	TRBV5-5	TRBD1	TRBJ2-1	CASRTTQGYNEQFF	TGTGCCAGCAGGACAACACAGGGGTACAATGAGCAGTTCTTC
few	TRBV4-2	TRBD2	TRBJ2-1	CASSLRLAGINEQFF	TGTGCCAGCAGCCTAAGACTAGCGGGAATCAATGAGCAGTTCTTC
NA	TRBV4-3	TRBD2	TRBJ2-7	CASSQTSGNYEQYF	TGCGCCAGCAGCCAAACTAGCGGGAATTACGAGCAGTACTTC
many	TRBV27	NA	TRBJ1-1	CASSPAPALRMVTEAFF	TGTGCCAGCAGTCCAGCCCCGGCCTTAAGAATGGTCACTGAAGCTTTCTTT